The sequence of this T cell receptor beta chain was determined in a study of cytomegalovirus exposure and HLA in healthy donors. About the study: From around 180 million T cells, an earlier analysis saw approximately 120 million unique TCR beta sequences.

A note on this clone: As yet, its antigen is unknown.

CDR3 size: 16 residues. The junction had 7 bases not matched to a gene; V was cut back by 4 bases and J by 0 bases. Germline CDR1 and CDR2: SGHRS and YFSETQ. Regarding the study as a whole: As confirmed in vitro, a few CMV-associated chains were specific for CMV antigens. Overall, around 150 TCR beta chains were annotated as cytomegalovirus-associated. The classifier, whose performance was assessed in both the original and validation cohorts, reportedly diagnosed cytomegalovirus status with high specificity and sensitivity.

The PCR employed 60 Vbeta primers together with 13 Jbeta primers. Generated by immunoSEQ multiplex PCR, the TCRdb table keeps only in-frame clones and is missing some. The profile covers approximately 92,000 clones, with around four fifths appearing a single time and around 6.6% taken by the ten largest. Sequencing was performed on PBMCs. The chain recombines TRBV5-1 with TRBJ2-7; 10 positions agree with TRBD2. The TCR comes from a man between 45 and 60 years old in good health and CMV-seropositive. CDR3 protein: CASSPAASGGSYEQYF. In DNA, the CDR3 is TGCGCCAGCAGCCCGGCGGCTAGCGGGGGCTCCTACGAGCAGTACTTC.